These 10 T cell receptor beta chains originate from one sample sequenced in a study of cytomegalovirus exposure and HLA in healthy donors. PCR used 60 Vbeta primers and 13 Jbeta primers. Data came from immunoSEQ multiplex PCR; TCRdb stores just in-frame clones and leaves some out. The sample consists of about 170,000 clones, roughly 70% of them appearing once. The sample consisted of PBMCs. The receptor source for this set is a woman under 30 in good health and CMV-seropositive.

The sample holds a few counts of this clone. The chain combines TRBV21-1 with TRBJ2-7; the DNA was not compared with TRBD1, the D call given in the table. TRBV21-1 is deemed a pseudogene. This CDR3 has 17 residues. Here the CDR3 DNA reads TGTGCCAGCAGCAAAGTGGGGCGTCTTACCAAACGCTACGAGCAGTACTTC. Its translation: CASSKVGRLTKRYEQYF.

This rearrangement joins TRBV4-1 to TRBJ1-3; 8 bases line up with TRBD1. CDR3 length equals 16 residues. J was trimmed by 7 bases and V by 1 base; bases with no gene match: 9. Germline assignment: CDR1 MGHRA and CDR2 YSYEKL. The CDR3 spells CASSQVGQVSGNTIYF. Written as DNA, the CDR3 is TGCGCCAGCAGCCAAGTGGGACAGGTCTCCGGGAACACCATATATTTT.

The CDR3 sequence is CASSLERQDGVNEQFF. DNA of the CDR3: TGTGCCAGCAGTCTCGAACGACAGGACGGGGTCAATGAGCAGTTCTTC. The rearrangement uses TRBV28 and TRBJ2-1, with D possibly being TRBD1 (6 bases). V lost 5 bases to trimming and J lost 6 bases, with 20 bases between them. Germline CDR1 and CDR2: MDHEN and SYDVKM. This CDR3 spans 16 amino acids.

The chain joins TRBV19 to TRBJ1-6; D remains ambiguous. Deletions cut 10 bases from V and 5 bases from J, with 18 bases between. This CDR3 contains 15 residues. Per germline, CDR1 LNHDA and CDR2 SQIVND (reference sequence). The CDR3 coding sequence is TGTGCCACACAAGGCGGCTCCAGACATAATTCACCCCTCCACTTT. The encoded protein is CATQGGSRHNSPLHF.

This clone showed up just a few times. The V gene is TRBV19, the J gene TRBJ2-7; 7 bases line up with TRBD2. Germline V gives CDR1 LNHDA, CDR2 SQIVND (reference sequence). The CDR3 consists of 13 residues. V shed 8 bases and J 4 bases; nucleotides not matched to a gene: 8. CDR3 loop: CASATGRGYEQYF. The CDR3 nucleotides read TGTGCCAGTGCTACGGGGCGGGGGTACGAGCAGTACTTC.

This rearrangement joins TRBV4-2 to TRBJ2-1, with 7 nucleotides matching TRBD1. Per germline, CDR1 LGHNA and CDR2 YNFKEQ. This CDR3 comprises 16 residues. J lost 4 bases, V lost 0 bases, and 6 bases had no gene match. The CDR3 spells CASSQESQGEYNEQFF. In DNA, the CDR3 is TGTGCCAGCAGCCAAGAGTCCCAGGGGGAATACAATGAGCAGTTCTTC.

The chain joins TRBV14 to TRBJ1-1; the match to TRBD1 covers 7 bases. V shed 4 bases and J 2 bases; nucleotides not matched to a gene: 13. CDR1 SGHDN and CDR2 FVKESK come from the germline V gene. CDR3 length: 17 amino acids. The CDR3 bases are TGTGCCAGCAGCCTTACCGGGACAGCCGTTCGTAACACTGAAGCTTTCTTT. Its protein product is CASSLTGTAVRNTEAFF.

This sequence joins TRBV30 and TRBJ2-1; 7 bases fit TRBD2. Looked up from germline, CDR1 is GTSNPN and CDR2 is SVGIG (reference sequence). This CDR3 has 12 residues. V lost 1 base, J lost 8 bases, and 2 bases stayed unmatched. CDR3 protein: CAWSGLAHEQFF. The CDR3 bases are TGTGCCTGGAGTGGACTAGCTCATGAGCAGTTCTTC.

V is TRBV19 and J is TRBJ2-3, with 16 nucleotides matching TRBD2. Germline V gene sequence: CDR1 LNHDA, CDR2 SQIVND (reference sequence). V lost 6 bases and J lost 5; bases outside the gene matches: 2. The CDR3 is 15 residues long. CDR3 bases: TGTGCCAGTAGGGGACTAGCGGGGGGGGAAGATACGCAGTATTTT. This codes for CASRGLAGGEDTQYF.

This sequence joins TRBV7-2 and TRBJ2-4; the match to TRBD1 covers 12 bases. This CDR3 has 15 amino acids. Trimming cost V 3 bases and J 8 bases; bases outside gene matches: 5. Per the germline V gene, CDR1 is SGHTA and CDR2 is FQGNSA. The CDR3 reads CASSFGTGGGDIQYF. In DNA form, the CDR3 reads TGTGCCAGCAGCTTTGGGACAGGGGGCGGGGACATTCAGTACTTC.